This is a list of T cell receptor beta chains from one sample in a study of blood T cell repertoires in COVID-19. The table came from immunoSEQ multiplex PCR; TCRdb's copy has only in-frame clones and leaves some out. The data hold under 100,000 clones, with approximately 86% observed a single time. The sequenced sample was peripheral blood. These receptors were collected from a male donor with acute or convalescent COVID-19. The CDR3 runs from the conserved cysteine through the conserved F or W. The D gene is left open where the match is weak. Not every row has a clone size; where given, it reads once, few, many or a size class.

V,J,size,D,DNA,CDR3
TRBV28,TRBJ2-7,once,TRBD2,TGTGCCAGCACCCTCATCGGGGGGACTAGCCGTATTGGCGAGCAGTACTTC,CASTLIGGTSRIGEQYF
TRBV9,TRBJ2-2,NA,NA,TGTGCCAGCAGCGTAGGAAACAGGTTGGGGACCGGGGAGCTGTTTTTT,CASSVGNRLGTGELFF
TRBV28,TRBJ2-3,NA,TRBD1,TGTGCCGTGGAAGAGGGGGCATCGGCAGATACGCAGTATTTT,CAVEEGASADTQYF
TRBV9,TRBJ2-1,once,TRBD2,TGTGCCAGCAGCGTAGTGGGCGGACTAGCGGGGGGACGTGGGGATGAGCAGTTCTTC,CASSVVGGLAGGRGDEQFF
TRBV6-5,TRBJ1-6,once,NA,TGTGCCAGCAGTCGCCGCGACAGCAATAATTCACCCCTCCACTTT,CASSRRDSNNSPLHF
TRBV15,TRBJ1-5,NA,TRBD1,TGTGCCACCAGCAGAGCAGGGGGCTGGCAGCCCCAGCATTTT,CATSRAGGWQPQHF
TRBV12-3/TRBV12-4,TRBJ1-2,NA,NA,TGTGCCAGCAGTTTACATCTTGGGGCTGGCTACACCTTC,CASSLHLGAGYTF
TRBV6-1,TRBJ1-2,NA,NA,TGTGCCAGCAGTGAACCGGTCCGTGGCTACACCTTC,CASSEPVRGYTF
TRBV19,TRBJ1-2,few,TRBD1,TGTGCCAGTAGTCCTCGACAGGGCCGACTTGGCGGCTATGGCTACACCTTC,CASSPRQGRLGGYGYTF
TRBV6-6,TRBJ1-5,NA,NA,TGTGCCAGCAGTTACTCCCGGGAGCCCCAGCATTTT,CASSYSREPQHF
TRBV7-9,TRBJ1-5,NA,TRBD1,TGTGCCAGCAGCTTAGCGCTCGGGACAGGGGACCTAGGGAATCAGCCCCAGCATTTT,CASSLALGTGDLGNQPQHF
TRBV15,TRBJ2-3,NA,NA,TGTGCCACCAGCAGGGAAGCAGGATCTAGCACAGATACGCAGTATTTT,CATSREAGSSTDTQYF
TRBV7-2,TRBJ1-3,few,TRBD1,TGTGCCAGCAGTACAGGGGTTGAAGGAAACACCATATATTTT,CASSTGVEGNTIYF
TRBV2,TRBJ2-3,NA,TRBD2,TGTGCCAGCAGTGAGGGTAGCGGGGTTTTTGCTAGCACAGATACGCAGTATTTT,CASSEGSGVFASTDTQYF
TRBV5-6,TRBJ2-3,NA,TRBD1,TGTGCCAGCAGCTTCGGGGACAGGGCTGCAGATACGCAGTATTTT,CASSFGDRAADTQYF
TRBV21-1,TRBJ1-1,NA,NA,TGTGCCAGCAGCGGGCGGGGGTCTAGCGCTGAAGCTTTCTTT,CASSGRGSSAEAFF
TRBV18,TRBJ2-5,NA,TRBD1,TGTGCCAGCTCACCAGCGGGGACAGGCCAAGAGACCCAGTACTTC,CASSPAGTGQETQYF
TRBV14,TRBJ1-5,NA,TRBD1,TGTGCCAGCAGCCCAGCAGGACAGGGGATCAATCAGCCCCAGCATTTT,CASSPAGQGINQPQHF
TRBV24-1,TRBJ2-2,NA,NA,TGTGCCACCAGTGATTTGGTTGCAGGGCCGAACACCGGGGAGCTGTTTTTT,CATSDLVAGPNTGELFF
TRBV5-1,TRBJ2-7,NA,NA,TGCGCCAGCAGCCCTCATGGACCGGGACACAACTACGAGCAGTACTTC,CASSPHGPGHNYEQYF
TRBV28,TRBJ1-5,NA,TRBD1,TGTGCCAGCAGTTTTGTGGAACAGGGGGCGAGCAATCAGCCCCAGCATTTT,CASSFVEQGASNQPQHF
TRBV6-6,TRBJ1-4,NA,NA,TGTGCCAGCAGTTCAGCGGCAGGCCCTAATGAAAAACTGTTTTTT,CASSSAAGPNEKLFF
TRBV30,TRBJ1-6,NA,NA,TGTGCCTGGAGTGTACGGCAGGGTAATTCACCCCTCCACTTT,CAWSVRQGNSPLHF
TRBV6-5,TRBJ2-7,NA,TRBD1,TGTGCCAGCAGTTACCGCGGACAGGGGGCTAGGTACGAGCAGTACTTC,CASSYRGQGARYEQYF
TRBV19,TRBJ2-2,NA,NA,TGTGCCAGTAGTTTGTTACAGGTTTCGGGGGAGCTGTTTTTT,CASSLLQVSGELFF
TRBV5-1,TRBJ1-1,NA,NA,TGCGCCAGCAGCTTGCTAGGGGGGAACACTGAAGCTTTCTTT,CASSLLGGNTEAFF
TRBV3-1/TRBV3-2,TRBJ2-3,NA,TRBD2,TGTGCCAGCAGCCTCCACCTCCAGGGACTAGCGGGGGGCCCCAGCACAGATACGCAGTATTTT,CASSLHLQGLAGGPSTDTQYF
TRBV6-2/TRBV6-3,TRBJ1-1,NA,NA,TGTGCCAGCAGTTACTCGAGATCGGGACATTTGAACACTGAAGCTTTCTTT,CASSYSRSGHLNTEAFF
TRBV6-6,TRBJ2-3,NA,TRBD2,TGTGCCAGCAGTTACTCGGTTAGCGGGGGAGATGATACGCAGTATTTT,CASSYSVSGGDDTQYF
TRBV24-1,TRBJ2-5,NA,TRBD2,TGTGCCACCAGTCCAGCGGGGGGCCCCCAAGAGACCCAGTACTTC,CATSPAGGPQETQYF
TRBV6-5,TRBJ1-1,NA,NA,TGTGCCAGCAGTCGAAAGGGAGGGGAGGTCGCTGAAGCTTTCTTT,CASSRKGGEVAEAFF
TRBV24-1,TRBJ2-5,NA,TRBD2,TGTGCCACCAGTGGCCCTAGCGGGGGCCAAGAGACCCAGTACTTC,CATSGPSGGQETQYF
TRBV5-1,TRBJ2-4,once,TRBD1,TGCGCCAGCAGCTCCCGAGGGACAGAACTAGCCAAAAACATTCAGTACTTC,CASSSRGTELAKNIQYF
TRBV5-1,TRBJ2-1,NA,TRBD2,TGCGCCAGCAGCTTGGGGCTAGCGGGGAATGAGCAGTTCTTC,CASSLGLAGNEQFF
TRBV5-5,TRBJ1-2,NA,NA,TGTGCCAGCACCCCAATGGGAGGGGCGACGAACTATGGCTACACCTTC,CASTPMGGATNYGYTF
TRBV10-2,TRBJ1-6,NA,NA,TGCGCCAGCAGTGAAGGACAGCGGTTTAATTCACCCCTCCACTTT,CASSEGQRFNSPLHF
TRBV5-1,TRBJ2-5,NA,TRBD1,TGCGCCAGCAGCAGAGACAGGGGGCGAAGGGAGACCCAGTACTTC,CASSRDRGRRETQYF
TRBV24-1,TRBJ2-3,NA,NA,TGTGCCACCAGCCAGGGCCAAGATACGCAGTATTTT,CATSQGQDTQYF
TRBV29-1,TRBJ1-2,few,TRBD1,TGCAGCGTCGGGACAGCCAACTATGGCTACACCTTC,CSVGTANYGYTF
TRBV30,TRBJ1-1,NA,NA,TGTGCCTGGAGCGGTTCCCCCGGGAACACTGAAGCTTTCTTT,CAWSGSPGNTEAFF
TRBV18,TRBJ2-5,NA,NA,TGTGCCAGCTCACCTTCCATGGGGGGACAAGAGACCCAGTACTTC,CASSPSMGGQETQYF
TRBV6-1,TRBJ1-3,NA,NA,TGTGCCAGCAGTGAAAGACATCCGAGCTCTGGAAACACCATATATTTT,CASSERHPSSGNTIYF
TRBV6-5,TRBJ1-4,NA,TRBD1,TGTGCCAGCACCCCCAGGGGGCTCACTAATGAAAAACTGTTTTTT,CASTPRGLTNEKLFF
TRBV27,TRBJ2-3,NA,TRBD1,TGTGCCAGCAGCGGACAGGGGACAGATACGCAGTATTTT,CASSGQGTDTQYF
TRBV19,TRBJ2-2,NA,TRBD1,TGTGCCAGTATCGGGGACAGGGTATGGACCGGGGAGCTGTTTTTT,CASIGDRVWTGELFF
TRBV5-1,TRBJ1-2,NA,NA,TGCGCCAGCATGCTGGGAGGGACCATGGACTATGGCTACACCTTC,CASMLGGTMDYGYTF
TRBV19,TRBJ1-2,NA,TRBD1,TGTGCCAGTAGTGCCGGACAGGGGGCACACTATGGCTACACCTTC,CASSAGQGAHYGYTF
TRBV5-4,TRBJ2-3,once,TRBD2,TGTGCCAGCAGCTTGTGGGTTAGCGGGGGACGAGATACGCAGTATTTT,CASSLWVSGGRDTQYF
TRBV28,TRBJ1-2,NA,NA,TGTGCCAGCAGTTCCCCCTATCCGGGCTACACCTTC,CASSSPYPGYTF